This record looks at one T cell receptor (beta chain) sequence and its context. Its antigen is not known. The entry originates in a study of T cell responses to AZD1222 COVID-19 vaccine. Overall study context: Researchers grouped second doses given at about 4 or about 12 weeks into one pool. General study results and limits: Only 5 or 6 individuals given AZD1222 were seropositive at baseline. Breadth and depth of Spike-specific TCRs rose after two AZD1222 doses.

V dropped 3 bases and J dropped 7; count of bases not matched to a gene: 2. The CDR3 sequence is 12 residues long. The germline V gene encodes CDR1 SNHLY and CDR2 FYNNEI. Method: immunoSEQ multiplex PCR; TCRdb's copy keeps in-frame clones and lacks some. The sample shows approximately 150,000 clones, more than 85% of them seen only once. The sequence was obtained from an adult in good health. V is TRBV2 and J is TRBJ1-1, with TRBD1 identical over 7 bases. The starting material was peripheral blood, obtained on day 0 of AZD1222 vaccination. The CDR3 here is CASSDRGLEAFF. For the CDR3, the DNA is TGTGCCAGCAGTGATAGGGGGCTTGAAGCTTTCTTT. The entire variable domain, with the rest obtained from reference TRBV2 and TRBJ1-1, is as follows: EPEVTQTPSHQVTQMGQEVILRCVPISNHLYFYWYRQILGQKVEFLVSFYNNEISEKSEIFDDQFSVERPDGSNFTLKIRSTKLEDSAMYFCASSDRGLEAFFGQGTRLTVV.